A selection of T cell receptor beta chains follows, all from one sample in a study of T cells in Graves' hyperthyroidism and ophthalmopathy. Using its own MiXCR run on the multiplex PCR reads, TCRdb lists one record per CDR3 protein. This table has roughly 99,000 distinct CDR3 sequences, 15% to 20% appearing once. The specimen sequenced was blood. The source is a woman between 45 and 60 years old with Graves' hyperthyroidism. CDR3s include the opening cysteine and the closing phenylalanine or tryptophan. A D gene is named only where the DNA matches it firmly. The listing skips clone size in some rows; elsewhere it reads once, few, many or a size class.

J gene | V gene | D gene | clone size | CDR3 DNA | CDR3 protein
TRBJ2-3 | TRBV7-2 | NA | many | TGTGCCAGCAGCCGAGTAGCTATCACAGATACGCAGTATTTT | CASSRVAITDTQYF
TRBJ2-5 | TRBV29-1 | TRBD2 | many | TGCAGCGTTCTCAGCGGGAGAGGGGAGACCCAGTACTTC | CSVLSGRGETQYF
TRBJ1-3 | TRBV11-2 | NA | many | TGTGCCAGCAGCTTAGAAGGAAACACCATATATTTT | CASSLEGNTIYF
TRBJ2-1 | TRBV27 | NA | many | TGTGCCAGCAGTTTATCCTTGCCGCGGGGTCAGGACAATGAGCAGTTCTTC | CASSLSLPRGQDNEQFF
TRBJ2-2 | TRBV19 | NA | NA | TGTGCCAGTAGTATAGTAGGCGGGACTTCAGGTACCGGGGAGCTGTTTTTT | CASSIVGGTSGTGELFF
TRBJ2-1 | TRBV20-1 | NA | NA | TGCAGTGCTAGAGATCCCCACCGGTTACGAGGCAATGAGCAGTTCTTC | CSARDPHRLRGNEQFF
TRBJ1-1 | TRBV5-6 | TRBD1 | many | TGTGCCAGCAGTTCGGGACAGGGGATGACTGAAGCTTTCTTT | CASSSGQGMTEAFF
TRBJ2-4 | TRBV2 | TRBD2 | few | TGTGCCAGCAGTGGTAGCGGGAGATGGAACATTCAGTACTTC | CASSGSGRWNIQYF
TRBJ2-5 | TRBV29-1 | TRBD2 | many | TGCAGCGTCGTGGGGGGGGAGGGACTAGGGGGAGAGACCCAGTACTTC | CSVVGGEGLGGETQYF
TRBJ2-3 | TRBV3-1 | NA | many | TGTGCCAGCAGCCAAATCAGACAGCTTAGCACAGATACGCAGTATTTT | CASSQIRQLSTDTQYF
TRBJ2-5 | TRBV6-1 | TRBD1 | many | TGTGCCAGCAGTCGTCATCGACAGGGTGGGGAGACCCAGTACTTC | CASSRHRQGGETQYF
TRBJ1-2 | TRBV6-1 | TRBD1 | few | TGTGCCAGCAGGGGTTCCGACAGGGTGGGCGGCTACACCTTC | CASRGSDRVGGYTF
TRBJ2-2 | TRBV2 | NA | many | TGTGCCAGCAGTGAATCCTTGGGGGCCTCCGGGGAGCTGTTTTTT | CASSESLGASGELFF
TRBJ2-5 | TRBV20-1 | TRBD2 | many | TGCAGTGCTAAAACCCCCGGGACTAGCGGCTACCAAGAGACCCAGTACTTC | CSAKTPGTSGYQETQYF
TRBJ2-1 | TRBV19 | NA | few | TGTGCCAGCAATACAGAGGGACTGATGATCTTC | CASNTEGLMIF
TRBJ1-1 | TRBV30 | NA | many | TGTGCCTGGACCAGGACCCAGGGCCCGGGCACTGAAGCTTTCTTT | CAWTRTQGPGTEAFF
TRBJ2-7 | TRBV5-1 | TRBD1 | many | TGCGCCAGCAGCTTGGCCAGGGGGAGCTCCTACGAGCAGTACTTC | CASSLARGSSYEQYF
TRBJ1-3 | TRBV7-9 | NA | few | TGTGCCAGCGGCGCTCGGGCTGGAAACACCATGTATTTT | CASGARAGNTMYF
TRBJ2-2 | TRBV3-1 | NA | many | TGTGCCAGCAGCCAAGATTTATATCGTCGACAGCCAAACACCGGGGAGCTGTTTTTT | CASSQDLYRRQPNTGELFF
TRBJ1-5 | TRBV20-1 | NA | many | TGCAGTGCTGCCCCCGGAGGGGGAGGCAATCAGCCCCAGCATTTT | CSAAPGGGGNQPQHF
TRBJ1-2 | TRBV12-3/TRBV12-4 | NA | NA | TGTGCCAGCACCCCATCCCGGTCGGAGGTGTCTGGCTACACCTTC | CASTPSRSEVSGYTF
TRBJ2-3 | TRBV7-2 | TRBD2 | many | TGTGCCAGCAGCTTAGGAGGACTAGTTAGCACAGATACGCAGTATTTT | CASSLGGLVSTDTQYF
TRBJ2-1 | TRBV3-1 | TRBD1 | many | TGTGCCAGCAGCCGGGTCGACAGGGGGCATAATGAGCAGTTCTTC | CASSRVDRGHNEQFF
TRBJ1-1 | TRBV27 | NA | many | TGTGCCAGCAAATTAGACAGGCGGAACACTGAAGCTTTCTTT | CASKLDRRNTEAFF
TRBJ1-2 | TRBV5-1 | NA | many | TGCGCCAGCAGCTTTACAGGAAGCCCAACGTATGGCTACACCTTC | CASSFTGSPTYGYTF
TRBJ2-7 | TRBV30 | NA | many | TGTGCCTGGAGTGATACGGGACGTACATCCTCCGAGCAGTACTTC | CAWSDTGRTSSEQYF
TRBJ2-2 | TRBV30 | NA | many | TGTGCCTGGAGTAGGTCTGGGAACACCGGGGAGCTGTTTTTT | CAWSRSGNTGELFF
TRBJ1-6 | TRBV7-9 | NA | many | TGTGCCAGCAGCGATAACAGGAATTCACCCCTCCACTTT | CASSDNRNSPLHF
TRBJ1-2 | TRBV3-1 | NA | many | TGTGCCAGCAGCCTGGGGGGCGGGGTCGGCTACACCTTC | CASSLGGGVGYTF
TRBJ2-7 | TRBV6-2/TRBV6-3 | NA | many | TGTGCCAGCAGTTACGTGTCCTACGAGCAGTACTTC | CASSYVSYEQYF
TRBJ2-7 | TRBV29-1 | TRBD1 | many | TGCAGCGCCGTACCACAGGGGGCAGTGGGCGAGCAGTACTTC | CSAVPQGAVGEQYF
TRBJ2-3 | TRBV6-1 | NA | many | TGTGCCAGCAGTGAAATCGGCGGAGGCACAGATACGCAGTATTTT | CASSEIGGGTDTQYF